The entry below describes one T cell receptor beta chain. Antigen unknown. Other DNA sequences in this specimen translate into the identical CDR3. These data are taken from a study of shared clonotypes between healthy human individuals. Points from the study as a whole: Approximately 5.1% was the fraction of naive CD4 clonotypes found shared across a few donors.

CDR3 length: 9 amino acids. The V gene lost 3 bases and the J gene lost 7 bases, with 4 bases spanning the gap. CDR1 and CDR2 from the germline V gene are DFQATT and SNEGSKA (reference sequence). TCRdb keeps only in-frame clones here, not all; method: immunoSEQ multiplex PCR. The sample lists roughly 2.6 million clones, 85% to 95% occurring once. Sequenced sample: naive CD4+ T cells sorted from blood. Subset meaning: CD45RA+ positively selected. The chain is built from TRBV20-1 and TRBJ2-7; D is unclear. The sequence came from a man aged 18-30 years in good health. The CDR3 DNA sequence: TGCAGTGCTAGGGATGAGCAGTACTTC. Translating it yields CSARDEQYF.